Each of the 22 T cell receptor beta chains below was sequenced from the same sample in a study of CXCR3-negative and CXCR3-positive naive CD8 T cells. In preparing the TRB cDNA libraries, 5' RACE with UMI labels was used. TCRdb reprocessed the 5' RACE reads and stores each CDR3 protein as one record, lacking DNA. The listing records 7,500 to 8,500 distinct CDR3 sequences. Source material: naive CXCR3- CD8+ T cells from blood. Sample subset: CD45RO-CCR7+CD27+CD95- naive CD8+ T cells lacking CXCR3 (TNR3-). The receptors were gathered from a human donor in good health. Some clones in this sample may be carry-over from other donors' samples.

This clonotype shows up as medium-sized by frequency. The V gene is TRBV20-1, the J gene TRBJ2-1; as DNA is missing, the TRBD2 call by TCRdb cannot be tested. Germline V CDR1 and CDR2: DFQATT, SNEGSKA (reference sequence). CDR3 length: 19 amino acids. This CDR3 reads CSAEETSGPLTPSYNEQFF.

The rearrangement uses TRBV12-3 or TRBV12-4 and TRBJ2-1; TCRdb proposes TRBD2, but this gene call is untestable without DNA. This CDR3 has 15 amino acids. The CDR3 sequence: CASSLSERAGGAQFF.

V is TRBV6-5 and J is TRBJ1-2; no DNA is available, so the TRBD1 call from TCRdb remains unchecked. Germline V gene lookup returns CDR1 MNHEY and CDR2 SVGAGI. CDR3 length: 15 amino acids. CDR3 in amino acids: CASRSPTAGHHGYTF.

This chain uses TRBV6-2 or TRBV6-3 with TRBJ2-1. The CDR3 covers 11 residues. Germline V lookup: CDR1 MNHEY, CDR2 SVGEGT. CDR3 protein: CASSYGNEQFF.

This clonotype is identified as medium-sized from frequency. The genes are TRBV29-1 and TRBJ2-6; TCRdb's D call of TRBD1 is untestable without DNA. CDR3 length: 14 residues. Germline V lookup: CDR1 SQVTM, CDR2 ANQGSEA. CDR3 amino acids: CSVEAGSGANVLTF.

Its frequency marks this clonotype as medium-sized (0.01 to 0.1%). The V gene is TRBV2, the J gene TRBJ1-1. This CDR3 is 12 amino acids long. Germline V gives CDR1 SNHLY, CDR2 FYNNEI. The CDR3 region is CASRGGNTEAFF.

This chain joins TRBV29-1 and TRBJ2-7; as DNA is missing, the TRBD1 call by TCRdb cannot be tested. The length of the CDR3 is 14 residues. Germline lookup yields CDR1 SQVTM and CDR2 ANQGSEA. CDR3 residues: CSVNPTGPRDEQYF.

This clonotype is deemed medium-sized by its frequency. V and J are TRBV6-6 and TRBJ1-5; lacking DNA, the TRBD1 call made by TCRdb goes unchecked. The CDR3 is 17 residues long. Germline CDR1 reads MNHNY; CDR2 reads SVGAGI (reference sequence). CDR3 region: CASSYPRQLGSNQPQHF.

The chain joins TRBV29-1 to TRBJ2-1; TCRdb selects TRBD1, and the lack of DNA leaves this call unchecked. The CDR3 length is 11 residues. Germline V lookup: CDR1 SQVTM, CDR2 ANQGSEA. This CDR3 reads CSVSGLGEQFF.

By frequency, this clonotype registers medium-sized. The CDR3 is CASSLSTSGKRETQYF. V and J are TRBV3-1 and TRBJ2-5; the D call of TRBD2 rests on TCRdb alone, since no DNA is present to check it. The CDR3 is 16 residues long. In germline, CDR1 is LGHDT, CDR2 YNNKEL (reference sequence).

The rearrangement links TRBV29-1 to TRBJ2-3. Germline loops: CDR1 SQVTM, CDR2 ANQGSEA. This CDR3 is built from 13 residues. The CDR3 reads CSVVVSSTDTQYF.

This clonotype is medium-sized by frequency. The genes are TRBV7-8 and TRBJ2-1; TCRdb reports TRBD1, a call that lacks DNA to check it against. CDR3 size: 17 residues. CDR1 is SGHVS and CDR2 is FQNEAQ in the germline V gene. CDR3 residues: CASSLRSGTGTYNEQFF.

The chain has TRBV12-3 or TRBV12-4 and TRBJ1-1; as DNA is missing, the TRBD1 call by TCRdb cannot be tested. This CDR3 spans 15 amino acids. CDR3 region: CASIPGTGIISEAFF.

According to its frequency, this clonotype is medium-sized. The genes are TRBV24-1 and TRBJ2-1; TCRdb returns TRBD2, unconfirmable since there is no DNA. Germline loops: CDR1 KGHDR, CDR2 SFDVKD. This CDR3 is built from 17 residues. CDR3 sequence reads: CATSDLRTGGSYNEQFF.

Measured by frequency, this clonotype is medium-sized. This chain joins TRBV2 and TRBJ2-1; lacking DNA, the TRBD2 call made by TCRdb goes unchecked. The CDR3 is made up of 17 amino acids. Germline V lookup: CDR1 SNHLY, CDR2 FYNNEI. The chain's CDR3 is CASSELAGGVSYNEQFF.

The chain has TRBV29-1 and TRBJ2-1; TCRdb's assignment of TRBD1 cannot be checked, as there is no DNA. Germline CDR1 SQVTM, CDR2 ANQGSEA. CDR3 length: 13 residues. CDR3 in amino acids: CSVDRDLNNEQFF.

This rearrangement joins TRBV4-2 to TRBJ2-1; TCRdb calls TRBD2, which cannot be checked without DNA. From germline, CDR1 is LGHNA and CDR2 YNFKEQ. The CDR3 extends over 17 amino acids. CDR3 residues: CARRQPEGGAYYNEQFF.

The chain combines TRBV7-6 with TRBJ2-5; TCRdb calls TRBD2, which cannot be checked without DNA. There are 16 residues in the CDR3. CDR1 SGHVS and CDR2 FNYEAQ come from the germline V gene. CDR3 sequence: CASSPQGTIVGETQYF.

The rearrangement uses TRBV10-3 and TRBJ1-3. Germline V gives CDR1 ENHRY, CDR2 SYGVKD. CDR3 size: 15 residues. The CDR3 loop is CAISESKSAGNTIYF.

This clonotype counts as medium-sized by frequency. This chain connects TRBV13 to TRBJ1-2; TCRdb indicates TRBD1, and absent DNA this call remains unverified. There are 15 residues in the CDR3. The V gene's germline CDR1 is PRHDT and CDR2 FYEKMQ (reference sequence). The CDR3 loop reads CASSLPGRTNYGYTF.

This clonotype is called medium-sized based on its frequency. The chain couples TRBV5-1 to TRBJ1-3; with no DNA, the TCRdb D assignment of TRBD1 cannot be verified. Germline V gene sequence: CDR1 SGHRS, CDR2 YFSETQ. CDR3 length: 16 residues. The CDR3 spells CASSLALGQSGNTIYF.

This clonotype counts as medium-sized by frequency. The chain links TRBV5-1 to TRBJ2-7; TCRdb gives TRBD1 as the D gene, but with no DNA this cannot be confirmed. Germline V CDR1 and CDR2: SGHRS, YFSETQ. The CDR3 is made up of 15 amino acids. CDR3: CASSPSRGVPYEQYF.